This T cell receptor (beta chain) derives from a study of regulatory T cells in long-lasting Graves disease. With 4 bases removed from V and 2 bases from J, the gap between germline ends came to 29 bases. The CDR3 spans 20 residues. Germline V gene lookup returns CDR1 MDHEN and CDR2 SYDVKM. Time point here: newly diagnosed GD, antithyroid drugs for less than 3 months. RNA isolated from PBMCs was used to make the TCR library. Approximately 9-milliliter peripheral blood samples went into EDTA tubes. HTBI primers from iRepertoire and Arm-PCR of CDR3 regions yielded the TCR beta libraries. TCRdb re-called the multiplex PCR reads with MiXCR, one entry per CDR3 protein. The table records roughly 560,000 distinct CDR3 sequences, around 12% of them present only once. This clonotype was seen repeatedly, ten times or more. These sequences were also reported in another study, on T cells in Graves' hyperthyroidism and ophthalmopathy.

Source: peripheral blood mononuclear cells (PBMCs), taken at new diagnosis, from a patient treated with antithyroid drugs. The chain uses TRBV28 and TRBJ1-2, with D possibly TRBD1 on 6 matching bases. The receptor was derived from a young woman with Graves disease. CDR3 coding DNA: TGTGCCAGCAGTTACCCTGGGGATTTTATTCTGGGACAAATCAACTATGGCTACACCTTC. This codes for CASSYPGDFILGQINYGYTF.